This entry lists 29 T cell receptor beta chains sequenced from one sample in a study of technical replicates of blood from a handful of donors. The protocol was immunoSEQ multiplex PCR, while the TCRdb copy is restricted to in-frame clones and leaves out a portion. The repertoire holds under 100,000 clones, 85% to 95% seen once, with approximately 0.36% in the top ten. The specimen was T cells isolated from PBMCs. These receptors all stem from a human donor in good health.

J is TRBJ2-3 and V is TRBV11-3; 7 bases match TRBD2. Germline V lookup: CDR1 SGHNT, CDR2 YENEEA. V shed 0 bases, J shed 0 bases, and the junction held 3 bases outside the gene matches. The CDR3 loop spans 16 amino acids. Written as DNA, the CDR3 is TGTGCCAGCAGCTTAGAAGGGCGGGGGAGCACAGATACGCAGTATTTT. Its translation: CASSLEGRGSTDTQYF.

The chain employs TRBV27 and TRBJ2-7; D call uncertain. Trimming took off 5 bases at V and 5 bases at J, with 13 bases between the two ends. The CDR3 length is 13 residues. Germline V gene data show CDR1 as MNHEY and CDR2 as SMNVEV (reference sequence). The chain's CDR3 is CASSPHARDEQYF. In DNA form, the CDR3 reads TGTGCCAGCAGTCCCCACGCTAGAGACGAGCAGTACTTC.

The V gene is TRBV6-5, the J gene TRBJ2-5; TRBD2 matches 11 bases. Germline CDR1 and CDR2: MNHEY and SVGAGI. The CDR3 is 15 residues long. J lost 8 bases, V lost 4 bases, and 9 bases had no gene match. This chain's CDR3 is CASSSLAGGLETQYF. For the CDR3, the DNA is TGTGCCAGCAGTTCCCTAGCGGGAGGACTGGAAACCCAGTACTTC.

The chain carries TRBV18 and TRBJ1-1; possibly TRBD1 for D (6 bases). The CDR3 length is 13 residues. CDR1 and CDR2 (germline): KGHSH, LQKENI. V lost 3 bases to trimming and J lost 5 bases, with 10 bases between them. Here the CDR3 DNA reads TGTGCCAGCTCACCGGGGGCCGGGACTGAAGCTTTCTTT. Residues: CASSPGAGTEAFF.

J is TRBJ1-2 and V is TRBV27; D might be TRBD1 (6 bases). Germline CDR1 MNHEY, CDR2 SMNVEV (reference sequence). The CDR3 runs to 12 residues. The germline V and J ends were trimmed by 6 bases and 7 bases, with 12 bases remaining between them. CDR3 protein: CASRTQGSGYTF. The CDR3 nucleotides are TGTGCCAGCAGGACACAGGGCTCTGGCTACACCTTC.

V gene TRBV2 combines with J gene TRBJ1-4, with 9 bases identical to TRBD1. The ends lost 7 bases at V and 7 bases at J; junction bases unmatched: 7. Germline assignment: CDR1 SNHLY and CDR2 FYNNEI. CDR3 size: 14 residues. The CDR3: CASTYTGGREKLFF. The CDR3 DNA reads TGTGCCAGCACCTATACAGGGGGCCGTGAAAAACTGTTTTTT.

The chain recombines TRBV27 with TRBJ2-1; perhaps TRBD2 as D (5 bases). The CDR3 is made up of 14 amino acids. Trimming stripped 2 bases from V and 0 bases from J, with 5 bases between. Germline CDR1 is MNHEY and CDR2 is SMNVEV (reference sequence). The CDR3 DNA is TGTGCCAGCAGTTTAGGGAGCTCCTACAATGAGCAGTTCTTC. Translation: CASSLGSSYNEQFF.

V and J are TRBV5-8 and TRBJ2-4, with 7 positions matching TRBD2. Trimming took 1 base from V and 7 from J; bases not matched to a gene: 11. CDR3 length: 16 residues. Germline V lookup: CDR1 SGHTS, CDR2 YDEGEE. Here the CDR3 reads CASSLNLWVGGNIQYF. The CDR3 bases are TGTGCCAGCAGCTTGAATTTATGGGTGGGGGGGAACATTCAGTACTTC.

The CDR3 is CASSTDRDYEQYF. CDR3 in DNA: TGTGCCAGCAGCACGGACAGGGACTACGAGCAGTACTTC. The chain couples TRBV7-9 to TRBJ2-7; TRBD1 agrees at 8 bases. CDR3 length: 13 residues. CDR1 and CDR2 (germline): SEHNR, FQNEAQ (reference sequence). V lost 5 bases to trimming and J lost 3 bases; unmatched junction nucleotides: 3.

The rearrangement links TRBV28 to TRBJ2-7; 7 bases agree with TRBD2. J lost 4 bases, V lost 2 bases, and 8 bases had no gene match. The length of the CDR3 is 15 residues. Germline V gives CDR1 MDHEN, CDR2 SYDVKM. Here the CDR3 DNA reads TGTGCCAGCAGTTTAAATGTCTTGGGAGGGTACGAGCAGTACTTC. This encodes CASSLNVLGGYEQYF.

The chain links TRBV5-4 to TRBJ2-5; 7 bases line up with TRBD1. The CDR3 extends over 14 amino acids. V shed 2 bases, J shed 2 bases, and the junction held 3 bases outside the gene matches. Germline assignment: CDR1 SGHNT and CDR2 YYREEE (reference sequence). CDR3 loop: CASSLMGQQETQYF. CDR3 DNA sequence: TGTGCCAGCAGCTTAATGGGACAGCAAGAGACCCAGTACTTC. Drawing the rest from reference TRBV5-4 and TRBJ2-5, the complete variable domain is ETGVTQSPTHLIKTRGQQVTLRCSSQSGHNTVSWYQQALGQGPQFIFQYYREEENGRGNFPPRFSGLQFPNYSSELNVNALELDDSALYLCASSLMGQQETQYFGPGTRLLVL.

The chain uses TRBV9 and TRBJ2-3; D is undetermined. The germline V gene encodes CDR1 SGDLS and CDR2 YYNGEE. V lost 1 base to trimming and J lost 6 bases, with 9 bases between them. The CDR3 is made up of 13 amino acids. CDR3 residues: CASSVLESDTQYF. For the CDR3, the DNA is TGTGCCAGCAGCGTATTGGAGAGCGATACGCAGTATTTT.

DNA of the CDR3: TGTGCCAGCAGCTTAGCGGGGGGGGTCAGCTTAGCCAAAAACATTCAGTACTTC. It specifies CASSLAGGVSLAKNIQYF. J is TRBJ2-4 and V is TRBV7-2, with 7 bases matching TRBD2. J lost 0 bases, V lost 0 bases, and 8 bases had no gene match. CDR3 length equals 18 residues. Per the germline V gene, CDR1 is SGHTA and CDR2 is FQGNSA.

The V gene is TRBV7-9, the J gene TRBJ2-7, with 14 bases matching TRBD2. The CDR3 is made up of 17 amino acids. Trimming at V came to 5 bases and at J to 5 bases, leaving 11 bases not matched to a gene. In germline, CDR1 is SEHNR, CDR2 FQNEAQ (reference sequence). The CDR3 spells CASSHTVGTSGSHEQYF. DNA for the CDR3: TGTGCCAGCAGCCACACGGTGGGGACTAGCGGGAGTCACGAGCAGTACTTC.

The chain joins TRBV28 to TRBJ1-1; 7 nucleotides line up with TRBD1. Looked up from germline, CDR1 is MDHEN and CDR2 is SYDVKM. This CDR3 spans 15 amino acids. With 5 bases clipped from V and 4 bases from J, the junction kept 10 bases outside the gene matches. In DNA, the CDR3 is TGTGCCAGCAGTACCCCAAGTTACAGGGGCACTGAAGCTTTCTTT. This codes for CASSTPSYRGTEAFF. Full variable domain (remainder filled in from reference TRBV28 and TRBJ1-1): DVKVTQSSRYLVKRTGEKVFLECVQDMDHENMFWYRQDPGLGLRLIYFSYDVKMKEKGDIPEGYSVSREKKERFSLILESASTNQTSMYLCASSTPSYRGTEAFFGQGTRLTVV.

For the CDR3, the DNA is TGTGCCAGCAGTCTAGGACTAGCGGGAGGCAATGAGCAGTTCTTC. It is translated as CASSLGLAGGNEQFF. The rearrangement uses TRBV7-2 and TRBJ2-1, with 14 bases identical to TRBD2. Germline values: CDR1 SGHTA, CDR2 FQGNSA. This CDR3 is 15 amino acids long. With 6 bases clipped from V and 6 bases from J, the junction kept 4 bases outside the gene matches.

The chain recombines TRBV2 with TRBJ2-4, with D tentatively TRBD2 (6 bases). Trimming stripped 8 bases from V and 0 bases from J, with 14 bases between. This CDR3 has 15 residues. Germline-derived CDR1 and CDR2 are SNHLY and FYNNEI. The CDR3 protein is CASSYSGLAKNIQYF. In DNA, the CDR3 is TGTGCCAGCTCGTATAGCGGACTAGCCAAAAACATTCAGTACTTC.

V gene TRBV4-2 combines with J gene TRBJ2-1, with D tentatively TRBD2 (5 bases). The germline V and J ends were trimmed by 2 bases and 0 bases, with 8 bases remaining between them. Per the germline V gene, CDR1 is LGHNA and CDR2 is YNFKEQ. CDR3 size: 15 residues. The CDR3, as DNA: TGTGCCAGCAGCCAAACTAGAAGCTCCTACAATGAGCAGTTCTTC. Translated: CASSQTRSSYNEQFF.

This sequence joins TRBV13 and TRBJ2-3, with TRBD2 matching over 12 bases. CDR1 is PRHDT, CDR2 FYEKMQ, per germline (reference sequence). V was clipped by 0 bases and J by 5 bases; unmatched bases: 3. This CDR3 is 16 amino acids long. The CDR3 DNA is TGTGCCAGCAGCTTAGGTGGACTAGCGGGACGAGATACGCAGTATTTT. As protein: CASSLGGLAGRDTQYF.

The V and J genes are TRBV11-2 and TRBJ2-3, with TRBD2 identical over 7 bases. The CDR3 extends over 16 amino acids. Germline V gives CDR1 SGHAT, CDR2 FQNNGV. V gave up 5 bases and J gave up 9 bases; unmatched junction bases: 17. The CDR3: CASSPDVGGEGATQYF. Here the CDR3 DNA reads TGTGCCAGCAGCCCCGACGTGGGCGGGGAGGGAGCAACGCAGTATTTT.

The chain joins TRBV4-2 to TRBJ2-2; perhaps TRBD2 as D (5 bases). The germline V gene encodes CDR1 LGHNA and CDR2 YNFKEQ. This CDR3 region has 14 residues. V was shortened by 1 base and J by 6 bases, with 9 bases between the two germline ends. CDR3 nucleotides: TGTGCCAGCAGCCAAGGAGGGAGTGCCGGGGAGCTGTTTTTT. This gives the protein CASSQGGSAGELFF.

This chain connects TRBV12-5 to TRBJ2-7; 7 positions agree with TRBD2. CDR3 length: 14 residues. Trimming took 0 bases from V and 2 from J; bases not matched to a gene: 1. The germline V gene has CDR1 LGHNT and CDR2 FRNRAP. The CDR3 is CASGLVGLAYEQYF. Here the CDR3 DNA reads TGTGCTAGTGGTTTGGTCGGACTAGCCTACGAGCAGTACTTC. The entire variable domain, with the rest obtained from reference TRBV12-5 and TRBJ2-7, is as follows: DARVTQTPRHKVTEMGQEVTMRCQPILGHNTVFWYRQTMMQGLELLAYFRNRAPLDDSGMPKDRFSAEMPDATLATLKIQPSEPRDSAVYFCASGLVGLAYEQYFGPGTRLTVT.

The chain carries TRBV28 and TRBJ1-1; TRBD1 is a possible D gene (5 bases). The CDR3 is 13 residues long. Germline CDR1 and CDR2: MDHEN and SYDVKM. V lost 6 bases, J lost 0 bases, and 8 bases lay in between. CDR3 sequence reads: CASSQGMNTEAFF. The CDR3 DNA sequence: TGTGCCAGCAGCCAGGGTATGAACACTGAAGCTTTCTTT.

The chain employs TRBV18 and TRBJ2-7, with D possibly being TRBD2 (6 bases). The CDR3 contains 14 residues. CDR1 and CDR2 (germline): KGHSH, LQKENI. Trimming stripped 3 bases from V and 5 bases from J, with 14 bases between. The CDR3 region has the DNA TGTGCCAGCTCACCTCTAGCGCCCTACGACGAGCAGTACTTC. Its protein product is CASSPLAPYDEQYF.

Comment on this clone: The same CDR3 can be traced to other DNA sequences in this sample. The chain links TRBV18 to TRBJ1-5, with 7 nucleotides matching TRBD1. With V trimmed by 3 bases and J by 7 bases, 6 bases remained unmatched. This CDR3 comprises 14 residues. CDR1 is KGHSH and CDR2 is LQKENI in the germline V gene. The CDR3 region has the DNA TGTGCCAGCTCACCCAGACAGGGTGGACAGCCCCAGCATTTT. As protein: CASSPRQGGQPQHF.

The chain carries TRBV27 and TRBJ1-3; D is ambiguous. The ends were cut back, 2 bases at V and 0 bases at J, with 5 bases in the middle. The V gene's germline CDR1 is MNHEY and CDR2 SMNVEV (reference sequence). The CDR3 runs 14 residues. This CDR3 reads CASSLAVSGNTIYF. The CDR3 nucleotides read TGTGCCAGCAGTTTAGCGGTCTCTGGAAACACCATATATTTT.

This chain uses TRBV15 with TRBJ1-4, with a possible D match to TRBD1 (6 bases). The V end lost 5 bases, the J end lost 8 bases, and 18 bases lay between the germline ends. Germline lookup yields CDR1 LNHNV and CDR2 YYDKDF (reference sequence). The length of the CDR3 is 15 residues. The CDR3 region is CATSFPDRIGEKLFF. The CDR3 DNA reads TGTGCCACCAGCTTTCCCGACAGGATTGGGGAAAAACTGTTTTTT.

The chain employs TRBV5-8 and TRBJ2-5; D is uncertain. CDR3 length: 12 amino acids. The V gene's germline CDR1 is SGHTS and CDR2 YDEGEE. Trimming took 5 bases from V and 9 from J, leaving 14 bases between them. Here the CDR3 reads CASRTGPPAQYF. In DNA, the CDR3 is TGTGCCAGCAGAACTGGGCCCCCGGCCCAGTACTTC.

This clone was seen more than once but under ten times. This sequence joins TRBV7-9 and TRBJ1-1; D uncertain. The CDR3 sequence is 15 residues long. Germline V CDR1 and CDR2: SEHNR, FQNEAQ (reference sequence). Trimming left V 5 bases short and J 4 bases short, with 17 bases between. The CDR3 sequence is CASSPIGREGTEAFF. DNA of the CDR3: TGTGCCAGCAGCCCGATAGGGAGGGAAGGCACTGAAGCTTTCTTT.